This T cell receptor (beta chain) comes out of a study of T cells in Graves' hyperthyroidism and ophthalmopathy. On the study more broadly: Peripheral blood was secured at the point of initial diagnosis, before any treatment. Study conclusions and caveats: Most thyroid clonotypes with frequency above 0.001 were detected in blood.

TCR beta CDR3 sequences were amplified from RNA transcripts. A first-round RT-PCR of the TCR CDR3 used the HTBI primer set. TCRdb passed the multiplex PCR reads through MiXCR, listing each CDR3 protein once. Of some 550,000 distinct CDR3 sequences in the sample, around 15% are singletons; the top ten hold 2.5% to 4%. The study included ophthalmopathy patients with Clinical Activity Score at least 3, NOSPECS grade at least 4 and duration under 3 months. The CDR3 length is 14 residues. In germline, CDR1 is MNHEY, CDR2 SVGEGT. V lost 6 bases and J lost 6, with 14 bases in between. This clonotype was counted a few times. Its antigen is undetermined.

The TCR was taken from a middle-aged woman with Graves' ophthalmopathy. The rearrangement uses TRBV6-2 or TRBV6-3 and TRBJ1-4, with D unresolved. Sequencing input: blood. The CDR3 is CASRGTGFYEKLFF. Written as DNA, the CDR3 is TGTGCCAGCAGGGGAACTGGGTTCTATGAAAAACTGTTTTTT.